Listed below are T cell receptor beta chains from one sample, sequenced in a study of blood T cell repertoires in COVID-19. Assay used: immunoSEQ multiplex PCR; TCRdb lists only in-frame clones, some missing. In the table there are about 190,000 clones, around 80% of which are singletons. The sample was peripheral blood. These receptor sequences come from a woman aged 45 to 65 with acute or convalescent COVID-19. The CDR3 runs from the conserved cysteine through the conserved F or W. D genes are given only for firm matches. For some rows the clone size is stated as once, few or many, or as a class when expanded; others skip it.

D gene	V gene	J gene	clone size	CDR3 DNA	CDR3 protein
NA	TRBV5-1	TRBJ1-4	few	TGCGCCAGCAGCGAGGATGTTAATGAAAAACTGTTTTTT	CASSEDVNEKLFF
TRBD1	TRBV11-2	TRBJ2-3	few	TGTGCCAGCAGCCTTGGAAGGGGGCCTAGCACAGATACGCAGTATTTT	CASSLGRGPSTDTQYF
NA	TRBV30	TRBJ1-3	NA	TGTGCCTGGACTTCAAGCGGGCTTCTCGGAAACACCATATATTTT	CAWTSSGLLGNTIYF
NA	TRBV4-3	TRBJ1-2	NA	TGCGCCAGCAGCAGCCGGGACAATCCCGTTGATGGCTACACCTTC	CASSSRDNPVDGYTF
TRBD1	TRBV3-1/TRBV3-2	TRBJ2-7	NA	TGTGCCAGCAGCAGTCGGACAGGTGGAAACTACGAGCAGTACTTC	CASSSRTGGNYEQYF
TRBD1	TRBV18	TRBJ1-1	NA	TGTGCCAGCTCACCTGGACAGGGGAACACTGAAGCTTTCTTT	CASSPGQGNTEAFF
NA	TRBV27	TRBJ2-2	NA	TGTGCCAGCAGTTTATTTGGACAGCTCAACACCGGGGAGCTGTTTTTT	CASSLFGQLNTGELFF
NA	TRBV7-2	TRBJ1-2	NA	TGTGCCAGCGGGCTGATGGGGGCCCCTAATTATGGCTACACCTTC	CASGLMGAPNYGYTF
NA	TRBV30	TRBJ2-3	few	TGTGCCTGGACCAGCGTTCGGGGGACAGATACGCAGTATTTT	CAWTSVRGTDTQYF
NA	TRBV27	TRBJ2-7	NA	TGTGCCAGCAGTTTAACCAGGAACTCCTACGAGCAGTACTTC	CASSLTRNSYEQYF
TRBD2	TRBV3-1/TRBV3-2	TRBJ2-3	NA	TGTGCCAGTACCAAGCGGGGCAGCACAGATACGCAGTATTTT	CASTKRGSTDTQYF
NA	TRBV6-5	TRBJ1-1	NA	TGTGCCAGCACCGTCCTTCGGGGGAACACTGAAGCTTTCTTT	CASTVLRGNTEAFF
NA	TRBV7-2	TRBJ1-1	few	TGTGCCAGCAGCCAAAGCCAGGGGAACACTGAAGCTTTCTTT	CASSQSQGNTEAFF
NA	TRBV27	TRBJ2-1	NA	TGTGCCAGCGCCCCACCCCCCTCTGGTGGGCCTCGCAATGAGCAGTTCTTC	CASAPPPSGGPRNEQFF
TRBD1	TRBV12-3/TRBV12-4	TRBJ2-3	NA	TGTGCCAGCAGAGGGGGCCGATCAGATACGCAGTATTTT	CASRGGRSDTQYF
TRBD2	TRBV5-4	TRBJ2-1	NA	TGTGCCAGCAGCTGGGAGGGGAATGAGCAGTTCTTC	CASSWEGNEQFF
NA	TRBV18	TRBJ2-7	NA	TGTGCCAGCTCACCCGCGGGGACAGCCCAACTCGAGCAGTACTTC	CASSPAGTAQLEQYF
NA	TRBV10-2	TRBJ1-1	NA	TGCGCCAGCAGTCCTGAGGCGGCAAACACTGAAGCTTTCTTT	CASSPEAANTEAFF
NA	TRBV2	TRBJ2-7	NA	TGTGCCAGCAGCAACATGAACAGGGTGTCCTACGAGCAGTACTTC	CASSNMNRVSYEQYF
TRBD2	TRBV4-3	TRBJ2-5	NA	TGCGCCAGCAGCCAAGGAGGAGCGGGAGGCCGGGAGACCCAGTACTTC	CASSQGGAGGRETQYF
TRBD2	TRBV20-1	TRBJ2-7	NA	TGCAGTGCTAGTGTCTTAGCGGGGGGGCTCCCGCGGGAGCAGTACTTC	CSASVLAGGLPREQYF
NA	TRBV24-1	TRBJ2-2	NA	TGTGCCACCAGTGAATGGCAGGGTCGAACCGGGGAGCTGTTTTTT	CATSEWQGRTGELFF
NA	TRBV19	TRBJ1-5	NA	TGTGCCAGTAGTATAGTAGGGGATAGCAATCAGCCCCAGCATTTT	CASSIVGDSNQPQHF
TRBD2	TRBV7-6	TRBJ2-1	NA	TGTGCCAGCAGCTTAGCGCCGGGAGGGCCTCAGTTCTTC	CASSLAPGGPQFF
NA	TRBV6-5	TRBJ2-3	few	TGTGCCAGCAGTTACGGCCGATATAGCACAGATACGCAGTATTTT	CASSYGRYSTDTQYF
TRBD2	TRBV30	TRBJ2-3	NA	TGTGCCTGGACCACGCCCGGTCTAGCGGGGCCCACAGATACGCAGTATTTT	CAWTTPGLAGPTDTQYF
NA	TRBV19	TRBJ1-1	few	TGTGCCAGTAGCCCCTACGGAGGGCTGAACACTGAAGCTTTCTTT	CASSPYGGLNTEAFF
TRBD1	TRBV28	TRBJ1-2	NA	TGTGCCAGCAGCTCCTCGGACAGGGAATTATCCGGCTACACCTTC	CASSSSDRELSGYTF
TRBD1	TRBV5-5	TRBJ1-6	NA	TGTGCCAGCAGCTTGGGGACAGGACATTCACCCCTCCACTTT	CASSLGTGHSPLHF
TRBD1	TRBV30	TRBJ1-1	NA	TGTGCCTCGAGGGGGACAGGAGGTGTGAACACTGAAGCTTTCTTT	CASRGTGGVNTEAFF
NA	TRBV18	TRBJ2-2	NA	TGTGCCAGCTCACCATTCGAACTCCCTACCGGGGAGCTGTTTTTT	CASSPFELPTGELFF
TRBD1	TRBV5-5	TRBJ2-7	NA	TGTGCCAGCAGCTTTTTGAGACAGGGCGTCCACGAGCAGTACTTC	CASSFLRQGVHEQYF
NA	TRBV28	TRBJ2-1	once	TGTGCCAGCAGTTTGCATCGGAGGAACGACAATGAGCAGTTCTTC	CASSLHRRNDNEQFF
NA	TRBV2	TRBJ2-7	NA	TGTGCCAGCAGTGAAACGGACAGCGAGCAGTACTTC	CASSETDSEQYF
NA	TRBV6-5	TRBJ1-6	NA	TGTGCCAGCAATTCCCAGGGAACTCGATCACCCCTCCACTTT	CASNSQGTRSPLHF
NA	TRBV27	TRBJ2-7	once	TGTGCCAGCAGTTTATCCAGGGGTGGAACCTACGAGCAGTACTTC	CASSLSRGGTYEQYF
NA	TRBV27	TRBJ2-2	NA	TGTGCCAGCAGTTTAAAGGGAGCCGGGGAGCTGTTTTTT	CASSLKGAGELFF
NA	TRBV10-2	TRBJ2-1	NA	TGCGCCAGCAGTGACCGGCGGCCTAGCTCCTACAATGAGCAGTTCTTC	CASSDRRPSSYNEQFF